One sample yielded the 22 T cell receptor beta chains listed below, sequenced in a study of shared clonotypes between healthy human individuals. In the naive CD8 group, cells lacked CD45RO and were positively selected for CCR7, so terminally differentiated effector memory CD45RA+ cells were left out. Assay: immunoSEQ multiplex PCR; the TCRdb copy retains only in-frame clones and omits some. The data hold 550,000 to 750,000 clones, with about 91% observed a single time. The sample taken for sequencing was naive CD8+ T cells sorted from blood. The receptors were sampled from a man aged 30-40 years in good health.

The genes are TRBV7-9 and TRBJ2-5; 7 bases align to TRBD1. The CDR3 runs to 14 residues. V trimming: 4 bases; J trimming: 4 bases; junction bases outside the gene matches: 6. Germline CDR1 and CDR2: SEHNR and FQNEAQ (reference sequence). The CDR3, as DNA: TGTGCCAGCAGCTCCCCGGACAGGCTAGAGACCCAGTACTTC. Translation: CASSSPDRLETQYF.

J is TRBJ1-2 and V is TRBV28; 8 positions agree with TRBD1. J gave up 3 bases and V 6 bases, and 9 bases lay outside the gene matches. CDR1 and CDR2 (germline): MDHEN, SYDVKM. The CDR3 is 15 amino acids. The CDR3 DNA reads TGTGCCAGCAGACTACCAGGGGGCGCTCACTATGGCTACACCTTC. Encoded protein: CASRLPGGAHYGYTF.

J is TRBJ1-5 and V is TRBV6-4, with 10 nucleotides matching TRBD1. The junction had 6 bases not matched to a gene; V was cut back by 6 bases and J by 10 bases. Per the germline V gene, CDR1 is MRHNA and CDR2 is SNTAGT. CDR3 length: 13 amino acids. The CDR3 DNA reads TGTGCCAGCAGGGCGGGACAGGGGACCCCCCAGCATTTT. Encoded protein: CASRAGQGTPQHF.

This chain joins TRBV7-6 and TRBJ1-5; no firm D call. This CDR3 is 18 amino acids long. The germline gives CDR1 SGHVS, CDR2 FNYEAQ. V dropped 5 bases and J dropped 0 bases, with 20 bases sitting between them. The CDR3 region is CASSAQLKGAHSNQPQHF. CDR3 coding DNA: TGTGCCAGCAGCGCCCAGTTAAAAGGCGCACATAGCAATCAGCCCCAGCATTTT.

V gene TRBV20-1 combines with J gene TRBJ2-7; unclear D gene. Looked up from germline, CDR1 is DFQATT and CDR2 is SNEGSKA (reference sequence). The V gene lost 6 bases and the J gene lost 7 bases, with 13 bases spanning the gap. The CDR3 is made up of 11 amino acids. CDR3 bases: TGCAGTGCCCGGTCCGTGGGGGAGCAGTACTTC. It yields the protein CSARSVGEQYF.

V is TRBV2 and J is TRBJ1-1, with D tentatively TRBD1 (6 bases). The germline CDR1 and CDR2 sequences are SNHLY and FYNNEI. V shed 11 bases and J shed 6 bases, with 10 bases lying between them. The CDR3 sequence is 10 residues long. The DNA of the CDR3 is TGTGCCTCGGGGGGGCCTGAAGCTTTCTTT. It translates to CASGGPEAFF.

CDR3 coding DNA: TGCGCCAGCAGCCAAGAAGGCCTCGGGAACTATGGCTACACCTTC. It is translated as CASSQEGLGNYGYTF. This chain joins TRBV4-1 and TRBJ1-2; D unclear. This CDR3 has 15 amino acids. In germline, CDR1 is MGHRA, CDR2 YSYEKL. The ends were cut back, 0 bases at V and 2 bases at J, with 10 bases in the middle.

The CDR3 reads CASSPPRLANNIKQYF. CDR3 sequence (DNA): TGTGCCAGCAGTCCCCCGCGGCTAGCGAACAACATAAAGCAGTACTTC. The chain joins TRBV27 to TRBJ2-7; a weak D match, TRBD2 (6 bases). CDR3 length: 16 residues. V was clipped by 5 bases and J by 8 bases, with 25 bases between them. Germline assignment: CDR1 MNHEY and CDR2 SMNVEV (reference sequence).

CDR3 in DNA: TGTGCCAGCAGTTTGTCGGCCGGGAGCACAGATACGCAGTATTTT. This encodes CASSLSAGSTDTQYF. V usage is TRBV28 and J usage is TRBJ2-3; D not resolved. V was pared by 3 bases and J by 0 bases, with 10 bases between. The CDR3 length is 15 residues. From germline, CDR1 is MDHEN and CDR2 SYDVKM.

This sequence joins TRBV15 and TRBJ2-5, with no clear D. Between the trimmed V and J ends, which lost 5 bases and 5 bases, there was a span of 12 bases. Germline V CDR1 and CDR2: LNHNV, YYDKDF (reference sequence). The length of the CDR3 is 13 residues. The CDR3: CATSLASRETQYF. The CDR3 DNA is TGTGCCACCAGCTTAGCTAGTCGGGAGACCCAGTACTTC.

The chain links TRBV5-1 to TRBJ1-1; TRBD1 agrees at 10 bases. Trimming removed 3 bases from V and 0 bases from J; junction bases left unmatched: 8. Germline CDR1 is SGHRS and CDR2 is YFSETQ. This CDR3 is 17 amino acids long. Written as DNA, the CDR3 is TGCGCCAGCAGCTCCTCCGGGACAGGGGCCGTGAACACTGAAGCTTTCTTT. It yields the protein CASSSSGTGAVNTEAFF.

The V call is TRBV6-5, the J call TRBJ2-2; D gene uncertain. V was cut by 5 bases and J by 3 bases, with 1 base left in between. The CDR3 length is 11 residues. Germline V gene data show CDR1 as MNHEY and CDR2 as SVGAGI. This CDR3 is CASSDTGELFF. CDR3 in DNA: TGTGCCAGCAGTGACACCGGGGAGCTGTTTTTT.

This clone was seen a single time. The V gene is TRBV11-2, the J gene TRBJ1-2; 7 positions match TRBD1. Germline assignment: CDR1 SGHAT and CDR2 FQNNGV. CDR3 length: 15 residues. V shed 5 bases and J 4 bases; nucleotides not matched to a gene: 10. CDR3 in DNA: TGTGCCAGCAGCACCTATAGGGGGCAGGGCTATGGCTACACCTTC. This gives the protein CASSTYRGQGYGYTF. The full variable domain, its missing parts supplied by reference TRBV11-2 and TRBJ1-2, is EAGVAQSPRYKIIEKRQSVAFWCNPISGHATLYWYQQILGQGPKLLIQFQNNGVVDDSQLPKDRFSAERLKGVDSTLKIQPAKLEDSAVYLCASSTYRGQGYGYTFGSGTRLTVV.

This clone has a single count. This chain links TRBV27 with TRBJ2-3; D unresolved. The CDR3 contains 12 residues. Trimming cost V 7 bases and J 14 bases, with 19 bases left between them. Germline lookup yields CDR1 MNHEY and CDR2 SMNVEV (reference sequence). The CDR3 DNA follows: TGTGCCAGCAATTCCGGCCCTCACTCGCTGTATTTT. It codes for CASNSGPHSLYF.

The genes are TRBV11-2 and TRBJ2-7; 7 bases match TRBD1. This CDR3 comprises 15 residues. Trimming took 3 bases from V and 2 from J; bases not matched to a gene: 7. Germline V gene data show CDR1 as SGHAT and CDR2 as FQNNGV. CDR3 in amino acids: CASSFGTAITYEQYF. Here the CDR3 DNA reads TGTGCCAGCAGCTTCGGGACAGCCATTACCTACGAGCAGTACTTC.

In regard to this clone: Different DNA sequences within this sample yield the same CDR3. The chain combines TRBV29-1 with TRBJ2-2; TRBD2 is a possible D gene (6 bases). CDR1 is SQVTM, CDR2 ANQGSEA, per germline. There are 13 residues in the CDR3. V lost 7 bases, J lost 1 base, and 10 bases lay in between. In DNA form, the CDR3 reads TGCAGCGCTGTGCGGGAGAACACCGGGGAGCTGTTTTTT. Translated, it gives CSAVRENTGELFF.

The rearrangement uses TRBV29-1 and TRBJ2-1; unclear D gene. Looked up from germline, CDR1 is SQVTM and CDR2 is ANQGSEA. Trimming left V 3 bases short and J 1 base short, with 13 bases between. This CDR3 region has 15 residues. The CDR3 sequence: CSVEGSPLSYNEQFF. CDR3 DNA: TGCAGCGTTGAGGGGTCCCCCCTGTCCTACAATGAGCAGTTCTTC.

The chain uses TRBV19 and TRBJ2-7, with TRBD1 matching 7 bases. Germline loops: CDR1 LNHDA, CDR2 SQIVND (reference sequence). This CDR3 region has 15 residues. Trimming took 5 bases from V and 0 from J; bases not matched to a gene: 7. The CDR3 spells CASSAMDRNSYEQYF. The CDR3 coding sequence is TGTGCCAGTAGTGCGATGGACAGGAACTCCTACGAGCAGTACTTC.

This chain uses TRBV7-9 with TRBJ2-7; 7 bases align to TRBD1. CDR1 and CDR2 (germline): SEHNR, FQNEAQ (reference sequence). This CDR3 is 14 amino acids long. V lost 3 bases and J lost 3; bases outside the gene matches: 5. The CDR3: CASSFDRDLYEQYF. CDR3 bases: TGTGCCAGCAGCTTCGACAGGGACCTCTACGAGCAGTACTTC.

The chain uses TRBV6-5 and TRBJ2-2; TRBD1 is a possible D gene (5 bases). Between the trimmed V and J ends, which lost 6 bases and 2 bases, there was a span of 13 bases. The CDR3 runs 15 residues. Germline loops: CDR1 MNHEY, CDR2 SVGAGI. CDR3 residues: CASRGDAINTGELFF. The CDR3 DNA reads TGTGCCAGCAGAGGGGATGCTATCAACACCGGGGAGCTGTTTTTT.

The chain couples TRBV15 to TRBJ2-1; 8 bases fit TRBD2. Germline CDR1 LNHNV, CDR2 YYDKDF (reference sequence). This CDR3 spans 17 amino acids. Unmatched junction bases numbered 5, after V lost 0 bases and J lost 1 base. DNA of the CDR3: TGTGCCACCAGCAGAGATCTTAGCGGGGAATCCTACAATGAGCAGTTCTTC. This sequence encodes CATSRDLSGESYNEQFF.

The chain joins TRBV6-5 to TRBJ2-3, with TRBD2 matching 9 bases. This CDR3 has 14 amino acids. V was pared by 11 bases and J by 0 bases, with 6 bases of the junction left unmatched. Germline-derived CDR1 and CDR2 are MNHEY and SVGAGI. The CDR3 loop reads CAATSGRSTDTQYF. The CDR3 region has the DNA TGTGCCGCCACTAGCGGGCGTAGCACAGATACGCAGTATTTT.